The next 21 T cell receptor beta chains were all read from a single sample in a study of PD-L1 blockade in urothelial cancer. Stated time point: pretreatment peripheral blood. Generated by immunoSEQ multiplex PCR, the TCRdb table keeps only in-frame clones and is missing some. The table shows tens of thousands of clones, with more than 75% occurring only once. Sequenced material: PBMCs, taken around atezolizumab (anti-PD-L1) treatment. These receptors all come from a man in his 60s with urothelial cancer.

The chain is built from TRBV5-1 and TRBJ1-3, with 7 bases that match TRBD1. V lost 2 bases and J lost 0; bases outside the gene matches: 5. The CDR3 spans 16 residues. CDR1 SGHRS and CDR2 YFSETQ come from the germline V gene. The CDR3 bases are TGCGCCAGCAGCTTCGGGGACAGCATCTCTGGAAACACCATATATTTT. This codes for CASSFGDSISGNTIYF. The full variable domain, with the rest looked up from reference TRBV5-1 and TRBJ1-3, is KAGVTQTPRYLIKTRGQQVTLSCSPISGHRSVSWYQQTPGQGLQFLFEYFSETQRNKGNFPGRFSGRQFSNSRSEMNVSTLELGDSALYLCASSFGDSISGNTIYFGEGSWLTVV.

This clone was detected only a few times. V usage is TRBV7-2 and J usage is TRBJ1-6; D possibly corresponds to TRBD1 (5 bases). CDR1 is SGHTA, CDR2 FQGNSA, per germline. CDR3 length: 13 residues. Trimming stripped 11 bases from V and 6 bases from J, with 14 bases between. CDR3 nucleotide sequence: TGTGCCGCCCCCCCGACAGTTAATTCACCCCTCCACTTT. This codes for CAAPPTVNSPLHF.

CDR3 bases: TGTGCCTGGAGTGTCTGGGGGGGGATGAACACTGAAGCTTTCTTT. As protein: CAWSVWGGMNTEAFF. V gene TRBV30 combines with J gene TRBJ1-1; a possible D gene is TRBD1 (5 bases). In germline, CDR1 is GTSNPN, CDR2 SVGIG (reference sequence). This CDR3 is 15 amino acids long. V shed 0 bases and J shed 0 bases, with 11 bases lying between them.

This rearrangement joins TRBV27 to TRBJ2-2; D possibly corresponds to TRBD1 (6 bases). CDR3 length: 14 amino acids. Germline CDR1 reads MNHEY; CDR2 reads SMNVEV (reference sequence). Trimming removed 2 bases from V and 6 bases from J, with 10 bases in between. DNA of the CDR3: TGTGCCAGCAGTTTACGCGACAGGCCCGGGGAGCTGTTTTTT. It yields the protein CASSLRDRPGELFF.

The rearrangement links TRBV19 to TRBJ1-5, with 11 positions matching TRBD1. The CDR3 is 16 amino acids. With V trimmed by 10 bases and J by 0 bases, 8 bases remained unmatched. The germline CDR1 and CDR2 sequences are LNHDA and SQIVND (reference sequence). CDR3: CATLRTGGSSNQPQHF. The CDR3 region has the DNA TGTGCCACCCTGAGGACAGGGGGCTCTAGCAATCAGCCCCAGCATTTT.

V and J are TRBV6-5 and TRBJ1-2, with D perhaps TRBD1 (6 bases). The CDR3 has 12 amino acids. Germline lookup yields CDR1 MNHEY and CDR2 SVGAGI. V lost 4 bases and J 6 bases, leaving 9 bases between the germline ends. This chain's CDR3 is CASSFRGDGYTF. As DNA, the CDR3 is TGTGCCAGCAGTTTCAGGGGTGATGGCTACACCTTC.

Turning to this clone: An end of the junction differs from the germline gene, which may be a read error. In nucleotides, the CDR3 is TGTGCCAGCAGTCTATCCGGGACAGCAACTTTCAATCAGCCCCAGCATTTT. Protein product: CASSLSGTATFNQPQHF. This rearrangement joins TRBV27 to TRBJ1-5; 7 positions agree with TRBD1. The germline CDR1 and CDR2 sequences are MNHEY and SMNVEV (reference sequence). The CDR3 has 17 residues.

The sample holds one count of this clone. The J gene is TRBJ2-7, the V gene TRBV9; 11 nucleotides line up with TRBD2. Germline CDR1 SGDLS, CDR2 YYNGEE. The CDR3 has 14 residues. The V and J ends lost 2 bases and 11 bases, in that order; junction bases with no gene match: 9. The CDR3 protein is CASSVTSGTMGKYF. CDR3 DNA: TGTGCCAGCAGCGTGACTAGCGGGACAATGGGCAAGTACTTC.

The CDR3 here is CASSHQTGYFHGYTF. CDR3 coding DNA: TGTGCCAGCAGCCATCAGACAGGATATTTCCATGGCTACACCTTC. The rearrangement joins TRBV5-4 to TRBJ1-2, with D tentatively TRBD1 (6 bases). The ends were cut back, 4 bases at V and 6 bases at J, with 19 bases in the middle. The CDR3 is 15 amino acids. Germline values: CDR1 SGHNT, CDR2 YYREEE (reference sequence).

In this sample, this clone turned up once. The chain uses TRBV30 and TRBJ2-1; 14 positions agree with TRBD2. Germline V gene lookup returns CDR1 GTSNPN and CDR2 SVGIG (reference sequence). Trimming removed 4 bases from V and 10 bases from J; junction bases left unmatched: 9. This CDR3 is built from 15 residues. CDR3 nucleotide sequence: TGTGCCTGGAAAAGACTAGCGGGGGGGCCGGGCGAGCAGTTCTTC. Translation: CAWKRLAGGPGEQFF.

The CDR3 loop reads CASSWGDRGETQYF. The CDR3 DNA is TGCGCCAGCAGCTGGGGGGACAGAGGGGAGACCCAGTACTTC. The chain recombines TRBV5-1 with TRBJ2-5; D is possibly TRBD1 (7 bases). The CDR3 consists of 14 residues. CDR1 is SGHRS, CDR2 YFSETQ, per germline. Trimming removed 3 bases from V and 5 bases from J, with 14 bases in between. Variable domain in full (rest from reference TRBV5-1 and TRBJ2-5): KAGVTQTPRYLIKTRGQQVTLSCSPISGHRSVSWYQQTPGQGLQFLFEYFSETQRNKGNFPGRFSGRQFSNSRSEMNVSTLELGDSALYLCASSWGDRGETQYFGPGTRLLVL.

The chain couples TRBV19 to TRBJ2-5; 8 bases match TRBD2. This CDR3 contains 14 residues. After removal of 6 bases from V and 1 base from J, the junction contained 4 bases not matched to a gene. Germline lookup yields CDR1 LNHDA and CDR2 SQIVND (reference sequence). CDR3 in DNA: TGTGCCAGTAGCACTACTAGCGGCCAAGAGACCCAGTACTTC. This sequence encodes CASSTTSGQETQYF.

This chain uses TRBV9 with TRBJ2-7; D may be TRBD1 (5 bases). The germline gives CDR1 SGDLS, CDR2 YYNGEE. The CDR3 has 15 amino acids. V was trimmed by 0 bases and J by 7 bases, leaving 17 bases between them. CDR3 loop: CASSVDSGPLGEQYF. DNA for the CDR3: TGTGCCAGCAGCGTAGATTCAGGGCCCTTGGGGGAGCAGTACTTC.

The chain couples TRBV23-1 to TRBJ2-1, with 8 positions matching TRBD1. TRBV23-1 is given ORF status, its function remaining uncertain. The CDR3 runs 14 residues. J lost 8 bases, V lost 2 bases, and 5 bases had no gene match. CDR3 sequence (DNA): TGCGCCAGCAGTCAACGACAGGGGTTAGATGAGCAGTTCTTC. This encodes CASSQRQGLDEQFF.

The chain joins TRBV5-1 to TRBJ2-5, with 9 bases aligning to TRBD1. V trimming: 0 bases; J trimming: 5 bases; junction bases outside the gene matches: 5. CDR1 and CDR2 from the germline V gene are SGHRS and YFSETQ. This CDR3 region has 15 residues. For the CDR3, the DNA is TGCGCCAGCAGCTTGGAGACAGGGGGAGGGGAGACCCAGTACTTC. Its protein product is CASSLETGGGETQYF.

This clone has only one observation. The chain is built from TRBV7-9 and TRBJ1-4; D not resolved. Germline V gene data show CDR1 as SEHNR and CDR2 as FQNEAQ (reference sequence). V was cut by 6 bases and J by 7 bases, with 6 bases left in between. The CDR3 spans 11 residues. In DNA form, the CDR3 reads TGTGCCAGCAGACACAGTGAAAAACTGTTTTTT. Encoded protein: CASRHSEKLFF.

The chain recombines TRBV6-4 with TRBJ1-5, with D maybe TRBD1 (6 bases). From germline, CDR1 is MRHNA and CDR2 SNTAGT. The ends were cut back, 2 bases at V and 1 base at J, with 18 bases in the middle. This CDR3 is built from 18 residues. CDR3 sequence reads: CASSDGLEQGTSNQPQHF. CDR3 nucleotide sequence: TGTGCCAGCAGTGACGGTCTAGAACAGGGTACAAGCAATCAGCCCCAGCATTTT.

The J gene is TRBJ1-4, the V gene TRBV7-8; weak D call: TRBD1 (5 bases). Germline-derived CDR1 and CDR2 are SGHVS and FQNEAQ. The CDR3 extends over 13 amino acids. The germline V and J ends were trimmed by 5 bases and 5 bases, with 9 bases remaining between them. The CDR3 coding sequence is TGTGCCAGCAGCGGGGGGAACAATGAAAAACTGTTTTTT. Amino acid sequence: CASSGGNNEKLFF.

V and J are TRBV12-5 and TRBJ1-6; maybe TRBD1 (5 bases). This CDR3 comprises 19 residues. CDR1 and CDR2 (germline): LGHNT, FRNRAP. Between the trimmed V and J ends, which lost 3 bases and 0 bases, there was a span of 18 bases. The CDR3: CASGFPDTDSSSYNSPLHF. The CDR3 DNA follows: TGTGCTAGTGGTTTTCCGGACACGGATTCTAGCTCCTATAATTCACCCCTCCACTTT. The full variable domain, in which reference TRBV12-5 and TRBJ1-6 provide the parts outside the CDR3, is DARVTQTPRHKVTEMGQEVTMRCQPILGHNTVFWYRQTMMQGLELLAYFRNRAPLDDSGMPKDRFSAEMPDATLATLKIQPSEPRDSAVYFCASGFPDTDSSSYNSPLHFGNGTRLTVT.

The V gene is TRBV27, the J gene TRBJ1-2; 8 bases are shared with TRBD1. The V gene end was trimmed by 5 bases and the J gene end by 4 bases; junction bases not matched to a gene: 9. CDR1 and CDR2 (germline): MNHEY, SMNVEV (reference sequence). This CDR3 has 15 residues. CDR3 coding DNA: TGTGCCAGCAGTCCGACAGGGGTAGTAAGCTATGGCTACACCTTC. Translated: CASSPTGVVSYGYTF.

The rearrangement links TRBV13 to TRBJ2-7, with 16 positions matching TRBD2. V shed 4 bases, J shed 0 bases, and the junction held 9 bases outside the gene matches. Per the germline V gene, CDR1 is PRHDT and CDR2 is FYEKMQ (reference sequence). The CDR3 spans 19 residues. CDR3 region: CASSSGGLAGGRTSYEQYF. CDR3 coding DNA: TGTGCCAGCAGCTCAGGGGGACTAGCGGGAGGGCGGACCTCCTACGAGCAGTACTTC.